Below are 10 T cell receptor beta chains sequenced from a single sample in a study of blood T cell repertoires in COVID-19. Clones were sequenced by immunoSEQ multiplex PCR, and TCRdb holds only the in-frame ones, with some missing. The sample has nearly 30,000 clones; 70% to 80% are singletons. Source material: peripheral blood. These receptors all come from a woman between 70 and 85 years old with acute or convalescent COVID-19.

The rearrangement uses TRBV5-1 and TRBJ2-1; 7 nucleotides line up with TRBD2. This CDR3 contains 14 residues. The germline gives CDR1 SGHRS, CDR2 YFSETQ. V shed 3 bases, J shed 4 bases, and the junction held 4 bases outside the gene matches. This CDR3 reads CASSSTSAYNEQFF. The CDR3 DNA is TGCGCCAGCAGCTCAACTAGCGCTTACAATGAGCAGTTCTTC.

In its sample, this clone was seen once. The rearrangement links TRBV7-9 to TRBJ2-7; a weak D match, TRBD1 (6 bases). CDR3 length: 14 amino acids. Looked up from germline, CDR1 is SEHNR and CDR2 is FQNEAQ (reference sequence). V lost 5 bases, J lost 9 bases, and 20 bases lay in between. CDR3 in amino acids: CASSPDRSSPGQYF. The DNA of the CDR3 is TGTGCCAGCAGCCCTGACAGGTCCTCCCCCGGGCAGTACTTC.

By proportion, this clone is medium-sized. Other DNA variants within this sample encode the same CDR3. The chain uses TRBV27 and TRBJ2-3; D remains ambiguous. The CDR3 extends over 11 amino acids. Trimming left V 5 bases short and J 6 bases short, with 6 bases between. CDR1 is MNHEY, CDR2 SMNVEV, per germline (reference sequence). CDR3 bases: TGTGCCAGCAGTCTAGGTGATACGCAGTATTTT. Its translation: CASSLGDTQYF.

J is TRBJ2-1 and V is TRBV7-3; D might be TRBD2 (6 bases). CDR3 size: 16 residues. Trimming removed 4 bases from V and 0 bases from J, with 13 bases in between. CDR1 SGHTA and CDR2 FQGTGA come from the germline V gene. The CDR3 spells CASSYGGTNSYNEQFF. DNA of the CDR3: TGTGCCAGCAGCTACGGGGGTACGAACTCCTACAATGAGCAGTTCTTC.

The chain recombines TRBV6-5 with TRBJ2-2, with 9 bases lining up with TRBD1. Germline V gives CDR1 MNHEY, CDR2 SVGAGI. The CDR3 spans 15 residues. The V and J ends lost 6 bases and 6 bases, in that order; junction bases with no gene match: 8. The CDR3 nucleotides are TGTGCCAGCAGGACGGGACAGGGTGACGCCGGGGAGCTGTTTTTT. Its translation: CASRTGQGDAGELFF.

This rearrangement joins TRBV18 to TRBJ2-7, with D tentatively TRBD2 (6 bases). CDR3 length equals 13 residues. Germline V gene sequence: CDR1 KGHSH, CDR2 LQKENI. V lost 5 bases, J lost 3 bases, and 11 bases lay in between. DNA of the CDR3: TGTGCCAGCTCAACCCGGCGGGGCTACGAGCAGTACTTC. Residues: CASSTRRGYEQYF.

J is TRBJ2-7 and V is TRBV19, with 9 bases that match TRBD1. The germline gives CDR1 LNHDA, CDR2 SQIVND (reference sequence). Unmatched junction bases numbered 8, after V lost 6 bases and J lost 5 bases. This CDR3 is built from 14 residues. The CDR3 bases are TGTGCCAGTAGAGGGACAGGGAGCGTCGACGAGCAGTACTTC. The encoded protein is CASRGTGSVDEQYF. Together with reference TRBV19 and TRBJ2-7, the CDR3 gives the full variable domain: DGGITQSPKYLFRKEGQNVTLSCEQNLNHDAMYWYRQDPGQGLRLIYYSQIVNDFQKGDIAEGYSVSREKKESFPLTVTSAQKNPTAFYLCASRGTGSVDEQYFGPGTRLTVT.

This clone was detected only once. The chain carries TRBV7-9 and TRBJ2-2; D possibly corresponds to TRBD1 (8 bases). The CDR3 is 16 residues long. The germline V gene encodes CDR1 SEHNR and CDR2 FQNEAQ (reference sequence). Trimming took 0 bases from V and 5 from J, leaving 13 bases between them. The CDR3 region has the DNA TGTGCCAGCAGCTTAGCCCTACAGGGGGGGACCGGGGAGCTGTTTTTT. Amino acids: CASSLALQGGTGELFF.

V usage is TRBV29-1 and J usage is TRBJ1-1; D not certain. The CDR3 loop spans 13 amino acids. V shed 2 bases and J shed 0 bases, with 7 bases lying between them. Germline V lookup: CDR1 SQVTM, CDR2 ANQGSEA. CDR3 in amino acids: CSVEPHLNTEAFF. CDR3 in DNA: TGCAGCGTTGAACCCCATCTGAACACTGAAGCTTTCTTT.

The J gene is TRBJ1-2, the V gene TRBV19, with D tentatively TRBD1 (6 bases). The germline V and J ends were trimmed by 4 bases and 4 bases, with 19 bases remaining between them. CDR3 length: 16 residues. Germline assignment: CDR1 LNHDA and CDR2 SQIVND (reference sequence). The CDR3 DNA sequence: TGTGCCAGTAGTACCACGACAGGCCGTAACTTCTATGGCTACACCTTC. This gives the protein CASSTTTGRNFYGYTF. Full variable domain (missing parts from reference TRBV19 and TRBJ1-2): DGGITQSPKYLFRKEGQNVTLSCEQNLNHDAMYWYRQDPGQGLRLIYYSQIVNDFQKGDIAEGYSVSREKKESFPLTVTSAQKNPTAFYLCASSTTTGRNFYGYTFGSGTRLTVV.